The T cell receptor beta chain under discussion was sequenced for a study of tumor-infiltrating lymphocytes in primary liver carcinoma. CDR3 length: 15 residues. Comment on this clonotype: The antigen is unknown. Lacking the conserved final phenylalanine or tryptophan, this CDR3 likely reflects a read error.

The researchers produced TCR beta cDNA from about 510 ng total RNA with a constant-region primer. Slightly modified ARM-PCR served as the procedure for the TCR beta libraries. These libraries came from three rounds of nested multiplex PCR. Forward primers for TRBV1-TRBV30 and a C-beta reverse primer served the first two PCR rounds, at about 10 cycles each. TCRdb reanalysed the multiplex PCR reads using MiXCR and keeps one entry per CDR3 protein. Among about 30,000 distinct CDR3 sequences listed, around 71% were seen once. The approximately 17-32 mg bulk tissue piece was not sorted before simultaneous RNA and DNA extraction. Study findings and constraints: The study found tumor-adjacent and tumor-blood pairs overlapped less than tumor region pairs.

The sequenced sample was liver tumor tissue from sampling region 3. This sample's subset: tumor region T3, left-lateral pole. The chain uses TRBV12-3 or TRBV12-4 and TRBJ2-1; D might be TRBD2 (5 bases). This clonotype originated in a woman aged 30 to 39 with primary liver carcinoma and hepatitis B virus infection. The CDR3 region is CVSNYGLRGYNVQFL. CDR3 bases: TGTGTCAGCAACTACGGACTGCGAGGCTACAATGTGCAGTTCCTC.